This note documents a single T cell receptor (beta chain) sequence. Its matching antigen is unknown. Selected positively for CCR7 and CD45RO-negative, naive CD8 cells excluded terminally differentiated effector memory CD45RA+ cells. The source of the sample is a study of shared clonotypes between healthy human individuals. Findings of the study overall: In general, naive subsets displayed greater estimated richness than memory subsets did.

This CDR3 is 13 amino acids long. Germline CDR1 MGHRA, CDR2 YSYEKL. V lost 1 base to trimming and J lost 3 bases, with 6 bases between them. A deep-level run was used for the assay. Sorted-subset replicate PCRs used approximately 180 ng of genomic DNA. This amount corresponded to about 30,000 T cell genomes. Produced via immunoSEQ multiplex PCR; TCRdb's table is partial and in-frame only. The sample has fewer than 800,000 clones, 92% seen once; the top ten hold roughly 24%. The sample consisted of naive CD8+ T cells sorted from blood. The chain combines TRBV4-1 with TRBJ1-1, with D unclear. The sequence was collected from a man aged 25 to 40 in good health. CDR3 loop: CASSQARYTEAFF. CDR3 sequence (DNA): TGCGCCAGCAGCCAAGCAAGGTACACTGAAGCTTTCTTT.